This TCR beta chain was retrieved from a study of T cell clones after liver transplantation. General study findings and limits: Graft donor-reactive T cells may have migrated into the graft rather than being deleted. Small, mixed patient groups and varying post-transplant times limit these conclusions. In two subjects, few donor cells limited the measurable donor-reactive repertoire.

Remarks on this clone: Its antigen is not identified. At one boundary the junction diverges from the germline segment, which might be a read error.

Some clones are missing from TCRdb's copy, which holds only in-frame ones; the method was immunoSEQ multiplex PCR. The sample shows roughly 56,000 clones, approximately 71% of them seen only once. The sample here was CD4+ T cells from blood, taken 54 months after liver transplant. The sequence was obtained from a human patient who received a liver transplant. The graft donor may account for some of the T cells.

CDR3 sequence: CASSPQAGGPETQYF. The DNA of the CDR3 is TGTGCTAGCAGCCCGCAAGCGGGGGGGCCTGAGACCCAGTACTTC. V gene TRBV7-7 combines with J gene TRBJ2-5; TRBD2 agrees at 10 bases. This CDR3 region has 15 residues. Germline loops: CDR1 SSHAT, CDR2 FNYEAQ (reference sequence).